This is a list of T cell receptor beta chains from one sample in a study of cytomegalovirus exposure and HLA in healthy donors. Profiling relied on immunoSEQ multiplex PCR, and the TCRdb table lists in-frame clones only, not all of them. The table includes 100,000 to 150,000 clones, roughly 80% detected once. The sequenced sample consisted of PBMCs. Receptors were obtained from a middle-aged woman in good health and CMV-seropositive. The CDR3 runs from the conserved cysteine through the conserved F or W. The D gene is left open where the match is weak. Expanded clones are given a class, and other clones once, few, many or no size at all.

V gene	clone size	D gene	J gene	CDR3 DNA	CDR3 protein
TRBV19	-	-	TRBJ1-1	TGTGCCAGCGGAACACCGGGACAGAACACTGAAGCTTTCTTT	CASGTPGQNTEAFF
TRBV30	-	-	TRBJ2-7	TGTGCCTGGAGTGGCTATACGTACGAGCAGTACTTC	CAWSGYTYEQYF
TRBV10-1	-	TRBD1	TRBJ1-1	TGCGCCAGCAGTCCTAAACTGGACAGGGGAGCCACTGAAGCTTTCTTT	CASSPKLDRGATEAFF
TRBV19	-	-	TRBJ1-2	TGTGCCAGTAGTATTCCATCTTCCGCGGCTAACTATGGCTACACCTTC	CASSIPSSAANYGYTF
TRBV18	-	-	TRBJ1-6	TGTGCCAGCTCACATACGCGGGACTTTGGCAGCTCCTATAATTCACCCCTCCACTTT	CASSHTRDFGSSYNSPLHF
TRBV9	-	TRBD2	TRBJ2-3	TGTGCCAGCAACTCGCCTAGCGGGGGGCGAGATACGCAGTATTTT	CASNSPSGGRDTQYF
TRBV5-1	-	TRBD2	TRBJ2-5	TGCGCCAGCAGCTCGTCCGGGACTAGCGGGACGGAGACCCAGTACTTC	CASSSSGTSGTETQYF
TRBV2	-	-	TRBJ1-1	TGTGCCAGCAGTGCCCAACAGCTCTCGAACACTGAAGCTTTCTTT	CASSAQQLSNTEAFF
TRBV6-1	-	-	TRBJ1-1	TGTGCCAGCAGGCGGCAAGAAAACATGAACACTGAAGCTTTCTTT	CASRRQENMNTEAFF
TRBV4-1	once	-	TRBJ2-7	TGCGCCAGCAGTCAAGATGACAGGATCGCCTACGAGCAGTACTTC	CASSQDDRIAYEQYF
TRBV10-2	once	-	TRBJ1-4	TGCGCCAGCAGTGAGAGCCATAATGAAAAACTGTTTTTT	CASSESHNEKLFF
TRBV2	-	-	TRBJ2-3	TGTGCCAGCAGTTACACGGGGACTAGCACAGATACGCAGTATTTT	CASSYTGTSTDTQYF
TRBV6-1	-	-	TRBJ1-5	TGTGCCAGCAGTGTTCTCTTCGGGGTGCAGCAGCCCCAGCATTTT	CASSVLFGVQQPQHF
TRBV5-1	-	TRBD2	TRBJ2-3	TGCGCCACCGGAATAGCGGGGGTGCCCACAGATACGCAGTATTTT	CATGIAGVPTDTQYF
TRBV21-1	-	-	TRBJ2-7	TGTGCCAGCAGCAAAAACCGGGACAGGACATTTGGGGAGCAGTACTTC	CASSKNRDRTFGEQYF
TRBV5-1	-	TRBD1	TRBJ1-1	TGCGCCAGCAACCCGACCGGGACAGGGAACACTGAAGCTTTCTTT	CASNPTGTGNTEAFF
TRBV19	-	-	TRBJ2-2	TGTGCCAGTAGTGTTACTAGCCCCGGGGAGCTGTTTTTT	CASSVTSPGELFF
TRBV30	-	-	TRBJ2-5	TGTGCCTGGAATTCGCAAGAGACCCAGTACTTC	CAWNSQETQYF
TRBV11-2	-	TRBD1	TRBJ1-4	TGTGCCAGCAGCTTAGGTCTCCGGGGCAGGGGGCTTGAAAAACTGTTTTTT	CASSLGLRGRGLEKLFF
TRBV5-1	-	-	TRBJ1-4	TGCGCCAGCAGCTTGGCAGGTTCAACTAATGAAAAACTGTTTTTT	CASSLAGSTNEKLFF
TRBV7-8	-	TRBD2	TRBJ2-2	TGTGCCAGCAGCATAATAGCGGGGGGGACTGGATACGACCTGAACACCGGGGAGCTGTTTTTT	CASSIIAGGTGYDLNTGELFF
TRBV5-1	-	TRBD1	TRBJ2-7	TGCGCCAGCAGCTTTGGGGACAGGGGGTACGAGCAGTACTTC	CASSFGDRGYEQYF
TRBV2	-	TRBD2	TRBJ2-7	TGTGCCAGCAGTGAAGCGCGGACTAGCGGGGGATCGAAGTACTTC	CASSEARTSGGSKYF
TRBV29-1	-	-	TRBJ1-1	TGCAGCGTTGGGAGTCAGCTTCCTCGAGCTTTCTTT	CSVGSQLPRAFF
TRBV30	-	-	TRBJ2-7	TGTGCCTGGAGTAGATGCCTAGAGCCCTACGAGCAGTACTTC	CAWSRCLEPYEQYF
TRBV19	-	TRBD2	TRBJ2-7	TGTGCCAGTAAGAAGGGCGGGAGCTCCTACGAGCAGTACTTC	CASKKGGSSYEQYF
TRBV6-5	-	-	TRBJ1-3	TGTGCCAGCAGCCCAGGGACAGGAAACACCATATATTTT	CASSPGTGNTIYF
TRBV25-1	-	-	TRBJ1-3	TGTGCCAGCAGTGAACGGGCTTTGGGGGGCTCTGGAAACACCATATATTTT	CASSERALGGSGNTIYF
TRBV18	-	-	TRBJ2-5	TGTGCCAGCTCAAAACAGGGCGCGGAGACCCAGTACTTC	CASSKQGAETQYF
TRBV18	-	-	TRBJ1-2	TGTGCCAGCTCGGACGGCCTAGGAGGTCTAGGCTACACCTTC	CASSDGLGGLGYTF
TRBV30	-	-	TRBJ1-1	TGTGCCTGGAGCCGGAACACTGAAGCTTTCTTT	CAWSRNTEAFF
TRBV6-1	-	-	TRBJ2-7	TGTGCCAGCAGTGATAACAGGGGAGGTTACTACGAGCAGTACTTC	CASSDNRGGYYEQYF
TRBV2	-	-	TRBJ1-6	TGTGCCAGCAGTGTGGACATAATCAATTCACCCCTCCACTTT	CASSVDIINSPLHF
TRBV9	-	-	TRBJ2-5	TGTGCCAGCAGCGCCTTAGCGGCGGAGACCCAGTACTTC	CASSALAAETQYF
TRBV4-2	-	-	TRBJ1-6	TGTGCCAGCAGCCGGACAGCTATTAATTCACCCCTCCACTTT	CASSRTAINSPLHF
TRBV5-8	-	TRBD1	TRBJ1-5	TGTGCCAGCAGCATTCCGGGACAGGGTCCTAATCAGCCCCAGCATTTT	CASSIPGQGPNQPQHF
TRBV6-1	-	-	TRBJ2-7	TGTGCCAGCAGCTTTGGACTATCCAGCTCCTACGAGCAGTACTTC	CASSFGLSSSYEQYF
TRBV5-1	-	TRBD1	TRBJ1-6	TGCGCCAGCAGCTCTCAGGGGGGTTCACCCCTCCACTTT	CASSSQGGSPLHF
TRBV18	-	TRBD1	TRBJ2-7	TGTGCCAGCTCACCAATAACTATGAGCGGGACAGGGGGCGGCGAGCAGTACTTC	CASSPITMSGTGGGEQYF
TRBV25-1	-	TRBD1	TRBJ1-2	TGTGCCAGCAGTGACCAGGGGGCCTGGGGCTACACCTTC	CASSDQGAWGYTF
TRBV6-1	-	TRBD2	TRBJ2-1	TGTGCCAGCAGTCGCGAGCGGGGGGGTTACAATGAGCAGTTCTTC	CASSRERGGYNEQFF
TRBV4-2	once	-	TRBJ2-2	TGTGCCAGCAGTCCGGCGGGTGAGACCGGGGAGCTGTTTTTT	CASSPAGETGELFF